The TCR beta chain under discussion was sequenced for a study of shared clonotypes between healthy human individuals. This clone turned up a few times. V lost 2 bases, J lost 0 bases, and 11 bases lay in between. The CDR3 runs 16 residues. In germline, CDR1 is MDHEN, CDR2 SYDVKM. Generated by immunoSEQ multiplex PCR, the TCRdb table keeps only in-frame clones and is missing some. Here the sample spans some 2,500,000 clones, under 95% being singletons. The receptor comes from a man between 18 and 35 years old in good health. Some clones in this sample may be carry-over from other donors' samples. Material: naive CD4+ T cells from PBMCs. Described subset: CD45RA+ positively selected. The J gene is TRBJ1-3, the V gene TRBV28; D possibly corresponds to TRBD1 (5 bases). The CDR3 DNA follows: TGTGCCAGCAGTTTAGCGGTGACAGCCTCTGGAAACACCATATATTTT. It encodes CASSLAVTASGNTIYF.